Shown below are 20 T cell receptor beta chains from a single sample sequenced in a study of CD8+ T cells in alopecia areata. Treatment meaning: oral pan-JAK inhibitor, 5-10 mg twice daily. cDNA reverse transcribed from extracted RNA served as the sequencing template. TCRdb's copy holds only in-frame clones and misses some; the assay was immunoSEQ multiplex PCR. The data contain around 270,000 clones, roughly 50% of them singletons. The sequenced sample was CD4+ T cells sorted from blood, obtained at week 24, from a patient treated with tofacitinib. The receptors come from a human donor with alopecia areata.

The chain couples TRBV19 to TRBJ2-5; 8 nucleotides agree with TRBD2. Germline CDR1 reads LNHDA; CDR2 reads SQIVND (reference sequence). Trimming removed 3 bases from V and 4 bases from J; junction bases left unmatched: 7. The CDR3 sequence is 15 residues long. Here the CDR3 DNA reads TGTGCCAGTAGTATCGGCGGGGGGATTGGAGAGACCCAGTACTTC. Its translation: CASSIGGGIGETQYF.

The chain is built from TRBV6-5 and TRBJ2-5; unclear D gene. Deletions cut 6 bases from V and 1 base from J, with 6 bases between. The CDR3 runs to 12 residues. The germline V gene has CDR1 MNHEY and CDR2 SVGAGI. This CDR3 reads CASSPGQETQYF. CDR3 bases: TGTGCCAGCAGCCCGGGCCAAGAGACCCAGTACTTC.

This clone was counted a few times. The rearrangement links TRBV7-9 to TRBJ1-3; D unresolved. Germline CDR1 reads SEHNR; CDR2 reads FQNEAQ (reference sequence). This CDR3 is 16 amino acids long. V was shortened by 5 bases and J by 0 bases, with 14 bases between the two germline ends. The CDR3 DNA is TGTGCCAGCAGCCCACGGGAGCCCAACTCTGGAAACACCATATATTTT. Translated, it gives CASSPREPNSGNTIYF.

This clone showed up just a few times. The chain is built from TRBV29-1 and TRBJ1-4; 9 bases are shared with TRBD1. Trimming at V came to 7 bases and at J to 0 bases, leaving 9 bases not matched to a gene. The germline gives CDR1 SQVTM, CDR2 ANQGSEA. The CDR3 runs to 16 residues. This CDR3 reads CSAVDRGSATNEKLFF. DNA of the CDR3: TGCAGCGCCGTCGACAGGGGGTCGGCAACTAATGAAAAACTGTTTTTT.

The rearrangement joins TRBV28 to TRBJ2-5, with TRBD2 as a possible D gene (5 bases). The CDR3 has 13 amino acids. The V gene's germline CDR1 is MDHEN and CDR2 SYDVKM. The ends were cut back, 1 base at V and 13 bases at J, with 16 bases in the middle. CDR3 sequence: CASSLSANRLAYF. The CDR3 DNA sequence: TGTGCCAGCAGTTTATCAGCTAATAGGCTAGCGTACTTC.

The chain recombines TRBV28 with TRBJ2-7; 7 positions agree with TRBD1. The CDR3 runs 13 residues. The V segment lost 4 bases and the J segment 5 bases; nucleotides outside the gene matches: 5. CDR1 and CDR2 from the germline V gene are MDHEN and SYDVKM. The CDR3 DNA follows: TGTGCCAGCAGTTCTTACAGGGGCCACGAGCAGTACTTC. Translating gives CASSSYRGHEQYF. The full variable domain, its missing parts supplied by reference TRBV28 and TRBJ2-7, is DVKVTQSSRYLVKRTGEKVFLECVQDMDHENMFWYRQDPGLGLRLIYFSYDVKMKEKGDIPEGYSVSREKKERFSLILESASTNQTSMYLCASSSYRGHEQYFGPGTRLTVT.

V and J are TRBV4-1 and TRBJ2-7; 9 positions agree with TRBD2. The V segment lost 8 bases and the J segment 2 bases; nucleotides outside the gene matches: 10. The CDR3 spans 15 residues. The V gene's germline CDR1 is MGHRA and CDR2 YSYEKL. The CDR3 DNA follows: TGCGCCAGCTCCCACCCAGCTAGCGGGGCCTACGAGCAGTACTTC. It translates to CASSHPASGAYEQYF.

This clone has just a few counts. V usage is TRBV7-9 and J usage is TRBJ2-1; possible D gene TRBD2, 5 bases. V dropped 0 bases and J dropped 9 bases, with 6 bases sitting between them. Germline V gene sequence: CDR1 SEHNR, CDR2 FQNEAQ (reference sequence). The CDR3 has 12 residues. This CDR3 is CASSLAGSEQFF. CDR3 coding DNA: TGTGCCAGCAGCTTAGCGGGGAGTGAGCAGTTCTTC.

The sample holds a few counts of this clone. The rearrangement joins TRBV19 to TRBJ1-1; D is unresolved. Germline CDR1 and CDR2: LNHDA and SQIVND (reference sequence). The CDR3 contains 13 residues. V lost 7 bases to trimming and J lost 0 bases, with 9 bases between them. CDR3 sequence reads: CASTKVLNTEAFF. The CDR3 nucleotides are TGTGCCAGTACGAAGGTACTGAACACTGAAGCTTTCTTT.

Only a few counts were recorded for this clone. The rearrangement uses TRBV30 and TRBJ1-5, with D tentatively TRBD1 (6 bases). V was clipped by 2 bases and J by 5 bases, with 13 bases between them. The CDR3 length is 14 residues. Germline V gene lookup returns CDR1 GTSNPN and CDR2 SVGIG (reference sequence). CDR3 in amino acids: CAWSRGGRDQPQHF. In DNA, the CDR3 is TGTGCCTGGAGTAGGGGGGGCAGAGATCAGCCCCAGCATTTT.

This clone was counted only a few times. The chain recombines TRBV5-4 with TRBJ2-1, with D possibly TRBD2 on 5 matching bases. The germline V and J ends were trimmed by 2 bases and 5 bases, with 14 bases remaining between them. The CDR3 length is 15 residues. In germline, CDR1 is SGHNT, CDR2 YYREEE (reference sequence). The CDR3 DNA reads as TGTGCCAGCAGCTTCCCGGGGTATACGGACAATGAGCAGTTCTTC. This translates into CASSFPGYTDNEQFF.

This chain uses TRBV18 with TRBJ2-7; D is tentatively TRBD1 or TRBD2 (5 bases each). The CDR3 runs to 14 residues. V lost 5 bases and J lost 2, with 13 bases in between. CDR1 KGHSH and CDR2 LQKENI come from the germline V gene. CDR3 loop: CASSSGTDTYEQYF. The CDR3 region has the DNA TGTGCCAGCTCATCAGGGACCGATACCTACGAGCAGTACTTC. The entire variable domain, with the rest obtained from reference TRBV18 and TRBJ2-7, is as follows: NAGVMQNPRHLVRRRGQEARLRCSPMKGHSHVYWYRQLPEEGLKFMVYLQKENIIDESGMPKERFSAEFPKEGPSILRIQQVVRGDSAAYFCASSSGTDTYEQYFGPGTRLTVT.

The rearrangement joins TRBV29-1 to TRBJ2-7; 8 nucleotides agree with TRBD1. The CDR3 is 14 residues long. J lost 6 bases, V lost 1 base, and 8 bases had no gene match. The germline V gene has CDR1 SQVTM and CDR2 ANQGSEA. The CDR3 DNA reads TGCAGCGTTGAAGGAGGGGCAGGGGGCTCCGAGCAGTACTTC. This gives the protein CSVEGGAGGSEQYF.

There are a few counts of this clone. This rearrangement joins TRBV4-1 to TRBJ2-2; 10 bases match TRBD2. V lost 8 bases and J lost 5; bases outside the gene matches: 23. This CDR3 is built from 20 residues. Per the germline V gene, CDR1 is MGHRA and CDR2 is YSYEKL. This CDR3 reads CASSGAGMVAGGRGTGELFF. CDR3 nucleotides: TGCGCCAGCTCCGGGGCGGGAATGGTAGCGGGGGGCCGAGGAACCGGGGAGCTGTTTTTT.

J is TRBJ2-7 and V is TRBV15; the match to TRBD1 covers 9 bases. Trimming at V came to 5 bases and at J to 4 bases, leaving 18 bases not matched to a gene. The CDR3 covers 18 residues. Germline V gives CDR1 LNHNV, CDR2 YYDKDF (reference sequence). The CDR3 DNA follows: TGTGCCACCAGCTCTGACCCTCCGTGGGGGACAGGGCGTTACGAGCAGTACTTC. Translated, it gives CATSSDPPWGTGRYEQYF.

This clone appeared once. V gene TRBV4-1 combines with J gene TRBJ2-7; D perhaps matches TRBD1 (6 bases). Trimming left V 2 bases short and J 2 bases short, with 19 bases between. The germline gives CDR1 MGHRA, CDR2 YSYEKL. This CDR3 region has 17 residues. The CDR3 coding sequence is TGCGCCAGCAGCCAAACCAGACCGGGACACAAGACCTACGAGCAGTACTTC. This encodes CASSQTRPGHKTYEQYF.

CDR3 residues: CARGEVFETQYF. In DNA, the CDR3 is TGTGCCCGGGGTGAGGTGTTCGAGACCCAGTACTTC. V is TRBV30 and J is TRBJ2-5; TRBD2 is a possible D gene (5 bases). Germline lookup yields CDR1 GTSNPN and CDR2 SVGIG (reference sequence). The V end was cut by 8 bases, the J end by 5 bases, with 15 bases between. The CDR3 is 12 amino acids.

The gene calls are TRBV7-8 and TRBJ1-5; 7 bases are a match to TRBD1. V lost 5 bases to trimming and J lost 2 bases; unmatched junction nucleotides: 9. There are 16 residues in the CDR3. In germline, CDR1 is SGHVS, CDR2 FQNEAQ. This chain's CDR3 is CASSLTGYEGNQPQHF. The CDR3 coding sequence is TGTGCCAGCAGCCTGACAGGGTACGAGGGCAATCAGCCCCAGCATTTT. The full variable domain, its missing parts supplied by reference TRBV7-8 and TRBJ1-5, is GAGVSQSPRYKVAKRGQDVALRCDPISGHVSLFWYQQALGQGPEFLTYFQNEAQLDKSGLPSDRFFAERPEGSVSTLKIQRTQQEDSAVYLCASSLTGYEGNQPQHFGDGTRLSIL.

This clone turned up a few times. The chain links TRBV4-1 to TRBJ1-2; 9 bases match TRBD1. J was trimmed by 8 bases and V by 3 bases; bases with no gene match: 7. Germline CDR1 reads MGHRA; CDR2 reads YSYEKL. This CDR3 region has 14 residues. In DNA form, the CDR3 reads TGCGCCAGCAGCCATAGCACAGGGGGCAGCGGCTACACCTTC. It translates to CASSHSTGGSGYTF.

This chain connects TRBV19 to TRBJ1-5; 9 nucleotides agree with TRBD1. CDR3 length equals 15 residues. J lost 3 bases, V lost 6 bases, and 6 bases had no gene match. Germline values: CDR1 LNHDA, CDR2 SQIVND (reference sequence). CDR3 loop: CASSLRDRDNQPQHF. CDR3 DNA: TGTGCCAGTAGCCTCCGGGACAGGGACAATCAGCCCCAGCATTTT.